This record concerns one T cell receptor (beta chain) sequence. Its antigen is not identified. Profiling relied on immunoSEQ multiplex PCR, and the TCRdb table lists in-frame clones only, not all of them. Of over 400,000 clones listed, roughly 95% are singletons. The entry originates in a study of shared clonotypes between healthy human individuals. Study results and limitations: Naive subsets tended to show greater estimated richness than memory subsets.

The CDR3 is 11 residues long. The germline V gene has CDR1 DFQATT and CDR2 SNEGSKA (reference sequence). The V end lost 5 bases, the J end lost 9 bases, and 13 bases lay between the germline ends. Adult donors, all healthy and HIV-negative, had no recent acute infections or vaccinations. This chain links TRBV20-1 with TRBJ2-5, with D unclear. Specimen: naive CD4+ T cells sorted from blood. The sample's subset: CD45RA+ positively selected. The receptor comes from a woman aged 30 to 39 in good health. The CDR3 loop is CSAAPGAAQYF. The CDR3 region has the DNA TGCAGTGCTGCACCGGGCGCGGCCCAGTACTTC.